The 14 T cell receptor beta chains reported below all come from one sample, sequenced in a study of blood T cell repertoires in COVID-19. Using immunoSEQ multiplex PCR, the repertoire was profiled, and TCRdb retains in-frame clones only, with some absent. The table shows some 250,000 clones, with 88% occurring only once. Sequences were obtained from peripheral blood. The receptor source for this set is a human donor in a cohort sampled during active COVID-19.

This chain connects TRBV29-1 to TRBJ2-7; 8 positions match TRBD1. The germline gives CDR1 SQVTM, CDR2 ANQGSEA. Trimming removed 3 bases from V and 2 bases from J; junction bases left unmatched: 0. The CDR3 is 12 residues long. CDR3 DNA sequence: TGCAGCGTTGAGACAGGGGCCTACGAGCAGTACTTC. Its protein is CSVETGAYEQYF.

The table lists this clone with a few counts. V gene TRBV21-1 combines with J gene TRBJ2-7; the table assigns TRBD1, which was not confirmed against the DNA. TRBV21-1 is a listed pseudogene. The CDR3 length is 16 residues. CDR3 loop: CAKREPPQQTTYEQYF. The CDR3 DNA reads as TGTGCCAAACGCGAACCCCCCCAACAGACCACCTACGAGCAGTACTTC.

The V gene is TRBV27, the J gene TRBJ1-6; D not certain. CDR3 size: 17 residues. In germline, CDR1 is MNHEY, CDR2 SMNVEV (reference sequence). V lost 7 bases and J lost 0, with 16 bases in between. For the CDR3, the DNA is TGTGCCAGCACCAGTACAACCAAAAGCTCCTATAATTCACCCCTCCACTTT. Translating it yields CASTSTTKSSYNSPLHF.

This chain uses TRBV11-2 with TRBJ2-6; D uncertain. From germline, CDR1 is SGHAT and CDR2 FQNNGV. This CDR3 is built from 15 residues. Deletions cut 5 bases from V and 0 bases from J, with 8 bases between. CDR3 in amino acids: CASSPSISGANVLTF. The CDR3 coding sequence is TGTGCCAGCAGCCCCTCTATCTCTGGGGCCAACGTCCTGACTTTC. The full variable domain, its missing parts supplied by reference TRBV11-2 and TRBJ2-6, is EAGVAQSPRYKIIEKRQSVAFWCNPISGHATLYWYQQILGQGPKLLIQFQNNGVVDDSQLPKDRFSAERLKGVDSTLKIQPAKLEDSAVYLCASSPSISGANVLTFGAGSRLTVL.

The rearrangement uses TRBV12-3 or TRBV12-4 and TRBJ1-1; D is undetermined. V was cut by 5 bases and J by 3 bases, with 10 bases left in between. The CDR3 runs 13 residues. Written as DNA, the CDR3 is TGTGCCAGCAGTCGCGAGGGTTACACTGAAGCTTTCTTT. Translating gives CASSREGYTEAFF.

The genes are TRBV7-2 and TRBJ2-7; a possible D gene is TRBD2 (6 bases). This CDR3 region has 14 residues. With 1 base removed from V and 3 bases from J, the gap between germline ends came to 10 bases. Germline V gene data show CDR1 as SGHTA and CDR2 as FQGNSA. CDR3 sequence reads: CASSLGAGNYEQYF. CDR3 in DNA: TGTGCCAGCAGCTTAGGGGCGGGAAACTACGAGCAGTACTTC.

The chain joins TRBV7-2 to TRBJ1-6, with D possibly matching TRBD1 (6 bases). The CDR3 runs to 17 residues. V dropped 1 base and J dropped 0 bases, with 10 bases sitting between them. The germline V gene has CDR1 SGHTA and CDR2 FQGNSA. CDR3 in DNA: TGTGCCAGCAGCTTAGTATTCAGGGGCTCCTATAATTCACCCCTCCACTTT. It yields the protein CASSLVFRGSYNSPLHF.

J is TRBJ1-2 and V is TRBV4-2, with D tentatively TRBD1 (5 bases). This CDR3 has 15 amino acids. Germline assignment: CDR1 LGHNA and CDR2 YNFKEQ. Trimming left V 0 bases short and J 2 bases short, with 10 bases between. The CDR3 DNA follows: TGTGCCAGCAGCCAAGAAGGGGTTTCCAACTATGGCTACACCTTC. This translates into CASSQEGVSNYGYTF.

This chain uses TRBV5-4 with TRBJ2-3; 7 bases are a match to TRBD2. The CDR3 sequence is 15 residues long. CDR1 and CDR2 from the germline V gene are SGHNT and YYREEE (reference sequence). V shed 3 bases, J shed 0 bases, and the junction held 4 bases outside the gene matches. CDR3 amino acids: CASSSGGFSTDTQYF. CDR3 DNA sequence: TGTGCCAGCAGCTCCGGGGGGTTTAGCACAGATACGCAGTATTTT.

The rearrangement links TRBV7-2 to TRBJ2-7, with 10 bases aligning to TRBD2. Per germline, CDR1 SGHTA and CDR2 FQGNSA. This CDR3 has 16 amino acids. J gave up 2 bases and V 8 bases, and 12 bases lay outside the gene matches. CDR3 sequence: CASARGLAGVPYEQYF. DNA of the CDR3: TGTGCCAGCGCCCGGGGGCTAGCGGGAGTCCCCTACGAGCAGTACTTC.

The V gene is TRBV18, the J gene TRBJ2-3; TRBD2 aligns across 10 bases. The J segment lost 6 bases and the V segment lost 3 bases, leaving 24 bases of the junction unmatched. The CDR3 has 21 amino acids. Germline CDR1 KGHSH, CDR2 LQKENI. CDR3 sequence reads: CASSPSPEGSGGSSSRDTQYF. CDR3 bases: TGTGCCAGCTCACCCTCGCCCGAAGGTAGCGGGGGGTCTAGCAGCAGGGATACGCAGTATTTT.

The J gene is TRBJ1-2, the V gene TRBV7-9; the D is unclear. Trimming shortened V by 3 bases and J by 4 bases, and 15 bases separated the two germline ends. The CDR3 covers 15 residues. Germline V gene sequence: CDR1 SEHNR, CDR2 FQNEAQ (reference sequence). The CDR3 loop reads CASSFGSRSGYGYTF. The CDR3 bases are TGTGCCAGCAGCTTTGGCAGCCGCTCGGGCTATGGCTACACCTTC.

This chain uses TRBV5-1 with TRBJ2-2, with D perhaps matching TRBD1 (5 bases). The CDR3 consists of 15 residues. Germline CDR1 is SGHRS and CDR2 is YFSETQ. Trimming stripped 7 bases from V and 0 bases from J, with 13 bases between. The DNA for the CDR3 is TGCGCCAGCTGGGGCGGCCACCCGAACACCGGGGAGCTGTTTTTT. As protein: CASWGGHPNTGELFF.

This clone appeared a single time. The CDR3 is CASSQAGGPYEQYF. In nucleotides, the CDR3 is TGTGCCAGCAGCCAGGCGGGGGGGCCGTACGAGCAGTACTTC. The rearrangement links TRBV3-1 (or the pseudogene TRBV3-2) to TRBJ2-7, with 9 bases lining up with TRBD2. The J segment lost 4 bases and the V segment lost 3 bases, leaving 4 bases of the junction unmatched. CDR1 is LGHDT, CDR2 YNNKEL, per germline (reference sequence). The CDR3 has 14 amino acids.